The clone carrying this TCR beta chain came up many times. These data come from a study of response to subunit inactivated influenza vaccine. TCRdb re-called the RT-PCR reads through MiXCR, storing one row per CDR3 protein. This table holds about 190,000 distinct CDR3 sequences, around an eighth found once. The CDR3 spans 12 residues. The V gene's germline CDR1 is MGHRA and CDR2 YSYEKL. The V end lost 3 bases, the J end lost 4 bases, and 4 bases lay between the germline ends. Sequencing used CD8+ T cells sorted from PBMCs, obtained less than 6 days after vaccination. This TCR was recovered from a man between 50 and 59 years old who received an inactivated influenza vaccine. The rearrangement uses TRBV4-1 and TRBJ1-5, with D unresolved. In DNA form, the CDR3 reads TGCGCCAGCAGCCAGGAGAATCAGCCCCAGCATTTT. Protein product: CASSQENQPQHF.